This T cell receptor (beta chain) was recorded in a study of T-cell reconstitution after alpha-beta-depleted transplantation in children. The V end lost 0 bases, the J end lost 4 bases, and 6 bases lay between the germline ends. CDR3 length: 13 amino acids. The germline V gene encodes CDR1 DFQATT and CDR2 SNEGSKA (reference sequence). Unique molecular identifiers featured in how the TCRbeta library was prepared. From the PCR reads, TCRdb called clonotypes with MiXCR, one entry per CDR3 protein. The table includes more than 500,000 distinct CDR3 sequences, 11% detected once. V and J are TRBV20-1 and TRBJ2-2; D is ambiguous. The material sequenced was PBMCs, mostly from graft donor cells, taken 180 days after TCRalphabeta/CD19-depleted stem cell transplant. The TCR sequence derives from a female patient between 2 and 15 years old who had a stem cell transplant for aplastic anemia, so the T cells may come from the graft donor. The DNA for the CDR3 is TGCAGTGCTAGAGATACCATCACCGGGGAGCTGTTTTTT. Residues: CSARDTITGELFF.